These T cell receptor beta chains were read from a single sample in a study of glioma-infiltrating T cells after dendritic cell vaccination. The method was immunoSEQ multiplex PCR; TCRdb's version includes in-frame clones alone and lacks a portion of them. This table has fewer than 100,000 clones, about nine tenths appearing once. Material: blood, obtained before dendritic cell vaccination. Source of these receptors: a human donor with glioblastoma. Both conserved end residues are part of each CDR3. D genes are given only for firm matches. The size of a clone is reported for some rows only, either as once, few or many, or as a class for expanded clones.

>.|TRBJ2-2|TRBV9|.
CASSVERVRGTGELFF
TGTGCCAGCAGCGTAGAGAGGGTCAGAGGGACCGGGGAGCTGTTTTTT
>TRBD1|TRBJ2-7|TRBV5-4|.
CASSPGTGDYEQYF
TGTGCCAGCAGCCCCGGGACAGGGGACTACGAGCAGTACTTC
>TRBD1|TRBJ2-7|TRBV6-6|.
CASRPGQGSYEQYF
TGTGCCAGCAGACCGGGACAGGGATCCTACGAGCAGTACTTC
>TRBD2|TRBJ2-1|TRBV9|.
CASSVGQAGGPYNEQFF
TGTGCCAGCAGCGTAGGTCAGGCGGGAGGGCCCTACAATGAGCAGTTCTTC
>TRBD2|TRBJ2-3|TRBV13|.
CASSLQRGDTQYF
TGTGCCAGCAGCTTACAGCGGGGTGATACGCAGTATTTT
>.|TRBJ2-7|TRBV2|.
CASSESRTAYEQYF
TGTGCCAGCAGTGAGAGCCGGACAGCCTACGAGCAGTACTTC
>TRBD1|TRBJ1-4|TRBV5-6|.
CASSSGGGQGRGLFF
TGTGCCAGCAGCTCCGGGGGGGGACAGGGCCGTGGACTGTTTTTT
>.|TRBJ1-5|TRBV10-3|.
CAISESGGYQPQHF
TGTGCCATCAGTGAGTCGGGGGGGTATCAGCCCCAGCATTTT
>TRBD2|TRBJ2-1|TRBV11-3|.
CASSLGGGVSNEQFF
TGTGCCAGCAGCTTAGGCGGGGGGGTTTCCAATGAGCAGTTCTTC
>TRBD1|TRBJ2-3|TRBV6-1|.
CASSEPGTGVDTQYF
TGTGCCAGCAGTGAACCCGGGACAGGGGTAGATACGCAGTATTTT
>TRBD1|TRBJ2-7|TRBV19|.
CASSGGQQNSYEQYF
TGTGCCAGTAGTGGGGGACAGCAAAATTCCTACGAGCAGTACTTC
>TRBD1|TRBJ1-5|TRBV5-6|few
CASSLTGGQPQHF
TGTGCCAGCAGCTTGACAGGGGGTCAGCCCCAGCATTTT
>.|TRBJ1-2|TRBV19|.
CASSRQTPLYGYTF
TGTGCCAGTAGCCGACAGACTCCCCTCTATGGCTACACCTTC
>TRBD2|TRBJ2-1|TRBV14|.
CASSQLAGAYNEQFF
TGTGCCAGCAGCCAACTAGCGGGAGCCTACAATGAGCAGTTCTTC
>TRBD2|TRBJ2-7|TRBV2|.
CASNGGESSYEQYF
TGTGCCAGCAACGGGGGGGAAAGCTCCTACGAGCAGTACTTC
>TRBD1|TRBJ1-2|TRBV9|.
CASSAEAFTGDYGYTF
TGTGCCAGCAGCGCGGAGGCGTTTACAGGGGACTATGGCTACACCTTC
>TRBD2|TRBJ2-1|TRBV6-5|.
CASTPGSGMWVEQFF
TGTGCCAGTACGCCCGGTAGCGGGATGTGGGTTGAGCAGTTCTTC
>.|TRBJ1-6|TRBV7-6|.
CASSFGLEANSPLHF
TGTGCCAGCAGCTTCGGCTTGGAGGCAAATTCACCCCTCCACTTT
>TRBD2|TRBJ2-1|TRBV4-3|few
CASSQETSGGYNEQFF
TGCGCCAGCAGCCAAGAAACTAGCGGGGGCTACAATGAGCAGTTCTTC
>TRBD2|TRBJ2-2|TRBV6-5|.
CASRRGVKRTGELFF
TGTGCCAGCAGGCGGGGGGTAAAGAGAACCGGGGAGCTGTTTTTT
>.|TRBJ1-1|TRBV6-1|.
CAGGVEGNTEAFF
TGTGCCGGCGGAGTGGAGGGGAACACTGAAGCTTTCTTT
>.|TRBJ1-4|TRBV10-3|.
CAIRRQLGKDEKLFF
TGTGCCATCAGGCGGCAACTAGGGAAGGATGAAAAACTGTTTTTT
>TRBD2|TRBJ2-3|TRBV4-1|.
CASSERGGEDTQYF
TGCGCCAGCAGCGAGCGGGGGGGTGAGGATACGCAGTATTTT
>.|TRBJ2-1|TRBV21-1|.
CASSKGPGDSYNEQFF
TGTGCCAGCAGCAAAGGGCCCGGGGACTCCTACAATGAGCAGTTCTTC
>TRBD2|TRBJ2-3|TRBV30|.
CAWSVEYTLAGGVLTDTQYF
TGTGCCTGGAGTGTAGAGTATACTCTAGCGGGAGGGGTGCTTACAGATACGCAGTATTTT
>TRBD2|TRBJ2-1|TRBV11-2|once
CASSLSSGGSWSSYNEQFF
TGTGCCAGCAGCCTTAGTAGCGGGGGATCATGGAGCTCCTACAATGAGCAGTTCTTC
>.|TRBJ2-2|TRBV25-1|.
CASSPGAGYTGELFF
TGTGCCAGCAGTCCCGGGGCGGGATACACCGGGGAGCTGTTTTTT
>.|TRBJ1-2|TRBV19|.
CASSYPGEFGYGYTF
TGTGCCAGTAGTTATCCAGGGGAGTTCGGCTATGGCTACACCTTC
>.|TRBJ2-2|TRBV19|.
CASSMLQPNTGELFF
TGTGCCAGTAGTATGTTACAGCCGAACACCGGGGAGCTGTTTTTT
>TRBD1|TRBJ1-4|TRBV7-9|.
CASSFPGTGRYNEKLFF
TGTGCCAGCAGCTTCCCTGGGACAGGCCGATATAATGAAAAACTGTTTTTT
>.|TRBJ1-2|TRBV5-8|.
CASSTTARDYGYTF
TGTGCCAGCAGCACGACAGCGAGAGACTATGGCTACACCTTC
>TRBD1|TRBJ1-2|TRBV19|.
CASTLRGQFRGYGYTF
TGTGCCAGTACCCTAAGGGGGCAGTTCCGCGGCTATGGCTACACCTTC
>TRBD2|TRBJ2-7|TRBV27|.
CASRPGTSGIYEQYF
TGTGCCAGCAGACCCGGGACTAGCGGAATATACGAGCAGTACTTC
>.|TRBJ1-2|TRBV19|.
CASSIDLQGRGYGYTF
TGTGCCAGTAGTATAGATCTCCAGGGCCGCGGCTATGGCTACACCTTC
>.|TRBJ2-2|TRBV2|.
CASRPPGHKNTGELFF
TGTGCCAGCAGACCCCCGGGACACAAGAACACCGGGGAGCTGTTTTTT
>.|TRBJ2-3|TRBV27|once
CASSLGHSTDTQYF
TGTGCCAGCAGTTTAGGACACAGCACAGATACGCAGTATTTT
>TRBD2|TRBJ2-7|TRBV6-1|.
CASSEAGEGSYEQYF
TGTGCCAGCAGTGAAGCAGGGGAGGGCTCCTACGAGCAGTACTTC
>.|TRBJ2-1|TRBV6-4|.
CASSEEEYNEQFF
TGTGCCAGCAGTGAGGAGGAGTACAATGAGCAGTTCTTC
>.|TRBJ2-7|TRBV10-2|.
CASGLFGQNYEQYF
TGCGCCAGCGGATTATTTGGACAAAACTACGAGCAGTACTTC
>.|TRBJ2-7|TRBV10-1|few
CASSELRVLSYEQYF
TGCGCCAGCAGTGAGTTACGGGTCCTCTCCTACGAGCAGTACTTC
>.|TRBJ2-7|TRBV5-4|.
CASSLDQGFDEQYF
TGTGCCAGCAGCTTGGATCAGGGTTTCGACGAGCAGTACTTC
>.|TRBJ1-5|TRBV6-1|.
CASRDSGSNQPQHF
TGTGCCAGCAGGGACAGTGGGAGCAATCAGCCCCAGCATTTT
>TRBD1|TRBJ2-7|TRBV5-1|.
CASSHAGTDLPYEQYF
TGCGCCAGCAGTCATGCCGGGACAGATCTCCCCTACGAGCAGTACTTC
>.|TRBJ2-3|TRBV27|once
CASSLGGSSTDTQYF
TGTGCCAGCAGTTTAGGCGGATCTAGCACAGATACGCAGTATTTT
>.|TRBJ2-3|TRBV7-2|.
CASSFGMRRDTQYF
TGTGCCAGCAGCTTTGGGATGAGGAGGGATACGCAGTATTTT
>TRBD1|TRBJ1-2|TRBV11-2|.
CASTTGGYGYTF
TGTGCCAGCACTACAGGGGGCTATGGCTACACCTTC
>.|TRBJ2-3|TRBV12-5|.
CASGPPTGSPDTDTQYF
TGTGCTAGTGGGCCCCCTACGGGGAGTCCTGACACAGATACGCAGTATTTT
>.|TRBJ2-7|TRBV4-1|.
CASSQPAGRGQIEQYF
TGCGCCAGCAGCCAACCCGCGGGTCGGGGTCAAATCGAGCAGTACTTC
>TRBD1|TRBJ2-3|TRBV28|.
CASSDDRGMSADTQYF
TGTGCCAGCAGCGACGACAGGGGCATGAGTGCAGATACGCAGTATTTT
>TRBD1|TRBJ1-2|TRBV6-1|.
CASRPGQGIYGYTF
TGTGCCAGCAGACCCGGACAGGGAATCTATGGCTACACCTTC
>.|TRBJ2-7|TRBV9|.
CASSPPGKGYEQYF
TGTGCCAGCAGCCCTCCGGGTAAAGGCTACGAGCAGTACTTC
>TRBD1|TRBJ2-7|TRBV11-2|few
CASSLDGDRASEQYF
TGTGCCAGCAGCTTAGATGGCGACAGGGCCAGCGAGCAGTACTTC
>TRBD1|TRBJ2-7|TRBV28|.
CASSSLGQGASYEQYF
TGTGCCAGCAGTTCCTTGGGACAGGGGGCCTCCTACGAGCAGTACTTC